This TCR beta chain was identified during a study of control samples from healthy donors and cancer patients. The CDR3 contains 16 residues. Germline V lookup: CDR1 LNHDA, CDR2 SQIVND (reference sequence). Trimming removed 6 bases at V and 1 base at J, with 17 bases between. Profiled with immunoSEQ multiplex PCR; TCRdb holds only in-frame clones, not every one. The data contain 120,000 or so clones, more than 85% of them singletons. This TCR was sampled from a man between 18 and 35 years old in good health. The chain is built from TRBV19 and TRBJ2-3; weak D call: TRBD2 (6 bases). Sequencing used blood. CDR3 nucleotides: TGTGCCAGTAGAGACCCAGTGGGGAGGCGCACAGATACGCAGTATTTT. This encodes CASRDPVGRRTDTQYF.